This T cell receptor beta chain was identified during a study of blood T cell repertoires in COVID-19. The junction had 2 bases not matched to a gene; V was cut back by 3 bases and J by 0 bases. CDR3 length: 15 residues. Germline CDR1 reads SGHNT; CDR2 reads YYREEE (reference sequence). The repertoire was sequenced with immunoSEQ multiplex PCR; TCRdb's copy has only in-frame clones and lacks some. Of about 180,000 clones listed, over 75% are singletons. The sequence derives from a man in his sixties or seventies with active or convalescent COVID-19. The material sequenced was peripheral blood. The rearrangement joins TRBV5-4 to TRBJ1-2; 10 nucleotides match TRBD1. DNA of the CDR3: TGTGCCAGCAGCTCCGGACAGGGGGCTAACTATGGCTACACCTTC. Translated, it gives CASSSGQGANYGYTF.